The 29 T cell receptor beta chains below all came from one sample that was sequenced in a study of shared clonotypes between healthy human individuals. The repertoire was sequenced with immunoSEQ multiplex PCR; TCRdb's copy has only in-frame clones and lacks some. The table records fewer than 1 million clones, 96% of them present only once. Naive CD8 populations comprised CD45RO-negative cells positively selected for CCR7, excluding terminally differentiated effector memory CD45RA+ cells. Sequenced sample: naive CD8+ T cells sorted from blood. These receptor sequences come from a man aged 25 to 45 in good health.

The J gene is TRBJ2-1, the V gene TRBV13; 9 bases are a match to TRBD1. The V gene end was trimmed by 0 bases and the J gene end by 6 bases; junction bases not matched to a gene: 3. Germline V gene lookup returns CDR1 PRHDT and CDR2 FYEKMQ (reference sequence). The CDR3 is 15 amino acids. The CDR3 reads CASSLGGTGSNEQFF. The CDR3 DNA is TGTGCCAGCAGCTTAGGCGGGACAGGGAGCAATGAGCAGTTCTTC. The full variable domain, its missing parts supplied by reference TRBV13 and TRBJ2-1, is AAGVIQSPRHLIKEKRETATLKCYPIPRHDTVYWYQQGPGQDPQFLISFYEKMQSDKGSIPDRFSAQQFSDYHSELNMSSLELGDSALYFCASSLGGTGSNEQFFGPGTRLTVL.

The gene calls are TRBV29-1 and TRBJ1-5; D might be TRBD1 (5 bases). Trimming took 5 bases from V and 0 from J, leaving 11 bases between them. The CDR3 has 14 amino acids. Germline V gene sequence: CDR1 SQVTM, CDR2 ANQGSEA. CDR3 residues: CSVLGDYSNQPQHF. In DNA, the CDR3 is TGCAGCGTTCTAGGGGATTATAGCAATCAGCCCCAGCATTTT.

The CDR3 DNA sequence: TGTGCCAGTAATGGGGGTTGGGGCACTGAAGCTTTCTTT. Its translation: CASNGGWGTEAFF. The rearrangement links TRBV19 to TRBJ1-1, with D perhaps matching TRBD1 (5 bases). The CDR3 runs 13 residues. The germline CDR1 and CDR2 sequences are LNHDA and SQIVND (reference sequence). V lost 7 bases and J 4 bases, leaving 13 bases between the germline ends.

The rearrangement uses TRBV9 and TRBJ2-1, with D perhaps matching TRBD2 (5 bases). Per the germline V gene, CDR1 is SGDLS and CDR2 is YYNGEE. The V end lost 0 bases, the J end lost 10 bases, and 8 bases lay between the germline ends. The CDR3 extends over 12 amino acids. This CDR3 reads CASSVEGAEQFF. DNA for the CDR3: TGTGCCAGCAGCGTAGAGGGAGCGGAGCAGTTCTTC.

The CDR3: CASSKKPGTFNQPQHF. The CDR3 region has the DNA TGTGCCAGCAGTAAAAAACCGGGGACCTTTAATCAGCCCCAGCATTTT. This chain links TRBV27 with TRBJ1-5, with a tentative D call TRBD1 (5 bases). The CDR3 covers 16 residues. V dropped 5 bases and J dropped 4 bases, with 18 bases sitting between them. Per the germline V gene, CDR1 is MNHEY and CDR2 is SMNVEV (reference sequence).

The CDR3 reads CASSSRQGGGEKLFF. The CDR3 DNA reads TGTGCCAGCAGTTCGAGACAGGGAGGAGGTGAAAAACTGTTTTTT. The rearrangement joins TRBV27 to TRBJ1-4; TRBD1 aligns across 7 bases. Trimming cost V 4 bases and J 7 bases; bases outside gene matches: 9. CDR1 and CDR2 from the germline V gene are MNHEY and SMNVEV (reference sequence). The CDR3 is 15 amino acids. Drawing the rest from reference TRBV27 and TRBJ1-4, the complete variable domain is EAQVTQNPRYLITVTGKKLTVTCSQNMNHEYMSWYRQDPGLGLRQIYYSMNVEVTDKGDVPEGYKVSRKEKRNFPLILESPSPNQTSLYFCASSSRQGGGEKLFFGSGTQLSVL.

The chain employs TRBV7-9 and TRBJ2-7, with D unclear. This CDR3 region has 13 residues. Looked up from germline, CDR1 is SEHNR and CDR2 is FQNEAQ (reference sequence). V lost 5 bases to trimming and J lost 3 bases, with 11 bases between them. The CDR3 here is CASSTTMGYEQYF. The CDR3 bases are TGTGCCAGCAGCACTACTATGGGCTACGAGCAGTACTTC.

This clone has just one count. The V gene is TRBV5-8, the J gene TRBJ1-5, with D possibly TRBD1 on 5 matching bases. CDR3 size: 15 residues. Germline V gene data show CDR1 as SGHTS and CDR2 as YDEGEE. Trimming pared 1 base from V and 4 bases from J, leaving 12 bases between. In DNA, the CDR3 is TGTGCCAGCAGCTTGTTAGACGGGACTAATCAGCCCCAGCATTTT. Translating gives CASSLLDGTNQPQHF.

This clone was recorded once. The V call is TRBV7-9, the J call TRBJ2-7, with D perhaps being TRBD1 or TRBD2 (5 bases each). V lost 5 bases, J lost 0 bases, and 11 bases lay in between. Germline CDR1 and CDR2: SEHNR and FQNEAQ (reference sequence). There are 14 residues in the CDR3. The CDR3 nucleotides read TGTGCCAGCAGCCCGGGGCAGAGCTCCTACGAGCAGTACTTC. Translating gives CASSPGQSSYEQYF.

This chain joins TRBV18 and TRBJ2-1; D not resolved. The germline V and J ends were trimmed by 5 bases and 9 bases, with 8 bases remaining between them. Germline CDR1 KGHSH, CDR2 LQKENI. The CDR3 sequence is 11 residues long. DNA of the CDR3: TGTGCCAGCTCATCCGGTGGTGAGCAGTTCTTC. It specifies CASSSGGEQFF.

This rearrangement joins TRBV11-1 to TRBJ2-7; 8 bases line up with TRBD1. The CDR3 runs 13 residues. The ends lost 8 bases at V and 5 bases at J; junction bases unmatched: 8. Germline values: CDR1 SGHAT, CDR2 FQDESV (reference sequence). Here the CDR3 reads CASGETGVHEQYF. The CDR3 nucleotides read TGTGCCAGCGGAGAGACAGGGGTCCACGAGCAGTACTTC.

This clone appeared once. The gene calls are TRBV11-3 and TRBJ2-1, with D possibly called TRBD1 or TRBD2 (6 bases each). V lost 5 bases, J lost 8 bases, and 22 bases lay in between. In germline, CDR1 is SGHNT, CDR2 YENEEA. The CDR3 consists of 16 residues. Here the CDR3 DNA reads TGTGCCAGCAGCGAAGGGGGTAGTGCGGGAATCCATGAGCAGTTCTTC. Translation gives CASSEGGSAGIHEQFF. Full variable domain (missing parts from reference TRBV11-3 and TRBJ2-1): EAGVVQSPRYKIIEKKQPVAFWCNPISGHNTLYWYLQNLGQGPELLIRYENEEAVDDSQLPKDRFSAERLKGVDSTLKIQPAELGDSAVYLCASSEGGSAGIHEQFFGPGTRLTVL.

The V call is TRBV27, the J call TRBJ2-5; TRBD2 aligns across 7 bases. CDR1 and CDR2 (germline): MNHEY, SMNVEV (reference sequence). Trimming took 7 bases from V and 1 from J; bases not matched to a gene: 12. CDR3 length: 16 residues. CDR3 region: CASNFNSLAAQETQYF. In DNA, the CDR3 is TGTGCCAGCAACTTTAACTCTCTAGCGGCCCAAGAGACCCAGTACTTC.

The chain links TRBV9 to TRBJ2-1; TRBD2 matches at 8 bases. Germline V lookup: CDR1 SGDLS, CDR2 YYNGEE. The CDR3 runs 15 residues. Trimming cost V 4 bases and J 3 bases; bases outside gene matches: 6. CDR3 in DNA: TGTGCCAGCAGCCCCAGCGGGAGCTTCTACAATGAGCAGTTCTTC. It yields the protein CASSPSGSFYNEQFF. The full variable domain, with the rest looked up from reference TRBV9 and TRBJ2-1, is DSGVTQTPKHLITATGQRVTLRCSPRSGDLSVYWYQQSLDQGLQFLIQYYNGEERAKGNILERFSAQQFPDLHSELNLSSLELGDSALYFCASSPSGSFYNEQFFGPGTRLTVL.

Only one count was recorded for this clone. The chain recombines TRBV12-5 with TRBJ2-1; possibly TRBD2 for D (5 bases). Germline CDR1 LGHNT, CDR2 FRNRAP. V lost 6 bases to trimming and J lost 8 bases, with 8 bases between them. The CDR3 totals 11 residues. The CDR3 DNA is TGTGCTAGTGGCGAGGAGGATGAGCAGTTCTTC. Translating gives CASGEEDEQFF.

This clone was detected only a few times. Other DNA sequences from this sample encode an identical CDR3 as well. The chain uses TRBV11-2 and TRBJ2-7; D ambiguous. CDR3 length: 11 amino acids. Trimming left V 3 bases short and J 0 bases short, with 0 bases between. Per germline, CDR1 SGHAT and CDR2 FQNNGV. CDR3: CASSFSYEQYF. The CDR3 coding sequence is TGTGCCAGCAGCTTCTCCTACGAGCAGTACTTC.

The CDR3 DNA sequence: TGTGCTAGTGGTTTGGTTCCTCCTCGACAGGATCAAGAGACCCAGTACTTC. It codes for CASGLVPPRQDQETQYF. The chain has TRBV12-5 and TRBJ2-5, with D tentatively TRBD1 (6 bases). CDR1 and CDR2 from the germline V gene are LGHNT and FRNRAP. This CDR3 comprises 17 residues. The V and J ends lost 0 bases and 2 bases respectively, with 16 bases between them.

The chain links TRBV11-2 to TRBJ2-7; possibly TRBD1 or TRBD2 for D (5 bases each). There are 15 residues in the CDR3. The germline CDR1 and CDR2 sequences are SGHAT and FQNNGV. Trimming removed 0 bases at V and 5 bases at J, with 14 bases between. For the CDR3, the DNA is TGTGCCAGCAGCTTAGATCGGGGCAGGGACCACGAGCAGTACTTC. Translated, it gives CASSLDRGRDHEQYF.

The rearrangement links TRBV7-2 to TRBJ2-7; possibly TRBD1 for D (6 bases). The CDR3 contains 17 residues. Per germline, CDR1 SGHTA and CDR2 FQGNSA. Deletions cut 5 bases from V and 4 bases from J, with 24 bases between. CDR3 sequence reads: CASSLDLRGRGFYEQYF. CDR3 sequence (DNA): TGTGCCAGCAGCCTTGACCTTCGGGGCAGGGGATTTTACGAGCAGTACTTC.

The rearrangement links TRBV30 to TRBJ1-1, with D hard to call. V dropped 5 bases and J dropped 3 bases, with 7 bases sitting between them. Germline CDR1 reads GTSNPN; CDR2 reads SVGIG (reference sequence). The CDR3 is made up of 11 amino acids. In DNA, the CDR3 is TGTGCCTGGGGTGGCTACACTGAAGCTTTCTTT. It is translated as CAWGGYTEAFF.

The V call is TRBV19, the J call TRBJ2-1; D not resolved. Germline V CDR1 and CDR2: LNHDA, SQIVND (reference sequence). The CDR3 runs to 14 residues. Trimming pared 6 bases from V and 9 bases from J, leaving 18 bases between. In DNA, the CDR3 is TGTGCCAGTAGCAACCCACGGCTGCTGTTTGAGCAGTTCTTC. It codes for CASSNPRLLFEQFF.

J is TRBJ1-2 and V is TRBV11-2; the match to TRBD1 covers 7 bases. Germline CDR1 SGHAT, CDR2 FQNNGV. The CDR3 is 15 residues long. Germline trimming cut 4 bases from V and 3 bases from J; bases unmatched to any gene: 8. The CDR3 DNA reads as TGTGCCAGCAGCTGGGAGGGGGCTTGGGACTATGGCTACACCTTC. Its protein is CASSWEGAWDYGYTF.

The rearrangement links TRBV28 to TRBJ1-5; the D gene is possibly TRBD1 (5 bases). Germline-derived CDR1 and CDR2 are MDHEN and SYDVKM. This CDR3 has 20 residues. Trimming shortened V by 2 bases and J by 4 bases, and 27 bases separated the two germline ends. CDR3 nucleotides: TGTGCCAGCAGTTTAGTCACCGGTGGGGCAGAGGGATTCCGGAATCAGCCCCAGCATTTT. The encoded protein is CASSLVTGGAEGFRNQPQHF.

This chain uses TRBV6-1 with TRBJ1-2; possible D gene TRBD1, 5 bases. This CDR3 region has 14 residues. V shed 3 bases and J shed 1 base, with 9 bases lying between them. CDR1 MNHNS and CDR2 SASEGT come from the germline V gene. CDR3 nucleotide sequence: TGTGCCAGCAGTGAGCGGGGACTTAACTATGGCTACACCTTC. Its protein is CASSERGLNYGYTF.

The chain carries TRBV5-1 and TRBJ2-1; 8 bases are a match to TRBD2. CDR1 is SGHRS, CDR2 YFSETQ, per germline. The CDR3 runs 15 residues. V was clipped by 0 bases and J by 5 bases; unmatched bases: 4. The CDR3, as DNA: TGCGCCAGCAGCTTGGAGCGGGAGTTCGACAATGAGCAGTTCTTC. This gives the protein CASSLEREFDNEQFF.

The J gene is TRBJ2-7, the V gene TRBV6-5, with D perhaps TRBD2 (7 bases). CDR1 and CDR2 from the germline V gene are MNHEY and SVGAGI. CDR3 length equals 15 residues. The germline V and J ends were trimmed by 6 bases and 5 bases, with 20 bases remaining between them. DNA for the CDR3: TGTGCCAGCAGACAAAGCCCGGCGGGGGCGGACGAGCAGTACTTC. Its protein is CASRQSPAGADEQYF.

The chain has TRBV14 and TRBJ1-5; tentative D call: TRBD1 (5 bases). V gave up 7 bases and J gave up 4 bases, with 17 bases separating them. CDR3 length: 15 amino acids. CDR1 is SGHDN, CDR2 FVKESK, per germline. The CDR3 DNA is TGTGCCAGCAACAACGGGGGGAAACCAAATCAGCCCCAGCATTTT. It specifies CASNNGGKPNQPQHF.

The genes are TRBV6-5 and TRBJ2-3; D not certain. CDR3 length: 15 residues. Germline V gene sequence: CDR1 MNHEY, CDR2 SVGAGI. The V gene lost 0 bases and the J gene lost 3 bases, with 10 bases spanning the gap. CDR3: CASSYSMSWTDTQYF. In nucleotides, the CDR3 is TGTGCCAGCAGTTACTCTATGAGTTGGACAGATACGCAGTATTTT.

The chain links TRBV7-9 to TRBJ2-2; 12 nucleotides align to TRBD2. The CDR3 extends over 18 amino acids. Germline V gives CDR1 SEHNR, CDR2 FQNEAQ (reference sequence). V lost 5 bases to trimming and J lost 7 bases; unmatched junction nucleotides: 14. The CDR3 coding sequence is TGTGCCAGCAGCCAAGAATCGACTAGCGGGAGCAGGGGCGGGGAGCTGTTTTTT. Its translation: CASSQESTSGSRGGELFF.